This TCR beta chain appears in the sequencing data of a study of early T cells in non-severe SARS-CoV-2 infection. Study information: Whole-blood bulk RNA, unsorted, was sequenced, and chains were unpaired.

Unique molecular identifiers were attached to individual cDNA molecules. TCRdb fed the 5' RACE reads into MiXCR, producing one record per CDR3 protein. The data show 65,000 to 95,000 distinct CDR3 sequences, roughly 9.6% seen once. For this clonotype: What it recognizes is unknown.

Germline V gene data show CDR1 as MNHNY and CDR2 as SVGAGI (reference sequence). V lost 0 bases, J lost 1 base, and 9 bases lay in between. The CDR3 is 15 amino acids. Whole-study results and caveats: Reliance on VDJdb matching favored anti-spike CD8 responses; private and CD4 specificities were missed.

The chain combines TRBV6-6 with TRBJ1-1; the D gene is possibly TRBD1 (5 bases). The sequenced sample was whole blood. The origin of this receptor is an adult who was a healthcare worker with PCR-confirmed SARS-CoV-2 infection or an uninfected control (not recorded which). CDR3 in amino acids: CASSYSVGANTEAFF. DNA of the CDR3: TGTGCCAGCAGTTACTCGGTTGGGGCGAACACTGAAGCTTTCTTT.